The 31 T cell receptor beta chains below were found in one sample sequenced in a study of blood T cell repertoires in COVID-19. TCRdb's copy holds only in-frame clones and misses some; the assay was immunoSEQ multiplex PCR. The repertoire has about 220,000 clones, over 75% of them found once; the top ten carry 3% to 4%. Sequenced input: PBMCs or T cells enriched from blood (not recorded which). These receptor sequences come from a woman in her sixties who had recovered from COVID-19.

This clone was picked up one time. The V call is TRBV29-1, the J call TRBJ2-7; the match to TRBD2 covers 13 bases. The CDR3 extends over 17 amino acids. CDR1 is SQVTM, CDR2 ANQGSEA, per germline. The trim removed 7 bases at V and 0 bases at J, leaving 12 bases unmatched. CDR3 amino acids: CSAWTSGGALSSYEQYF. CDR3 in DNA: TGCAGCGCCTGGACTAGCGGGGGAGCCCTGAGCTCCTACGAGCAGTACTTC.

The chain has TRBV15 and TRBJ2-2; 10 bases match TRBD1. This CDR3 spans 16 amino acids. J lost 9 bases, V lost 1 base, and 8 bases had no gene match. CDR1 LNHNV and CDR2 YYDKDF come from the germline V gene (reference sequence). The CDR3: CATSRARTGGSWELFF. The DNA of the CDR3 is TGTGCCACCAGCAGAGCGAGGACAGGGGGGAGTTGGGAGCTGTTTTTT.

J is TRBJ2-5 and V is TRBV2; D uncertain. Germline V gene data show CDR1 as SNHLY and CDR2 as FYNNEI. This CDR3 region has 15 residues. V was pared by 1 base and J by 0 bases, with 9 bases between. The CDR3 here is CASSEGQSYQETQYF. CDR3 DNA: TGTGCCAGCAGTGAAGGTCAGTCGTACCAAGAGACCCAGTACTTC.

The chain carries TRBV5-6 and TRBJ2-1; 7 bases are a match to TRBD2. Trimming took 7 bases from V and 3 from J; bases not matched to a gene: 10. The CDR3 extends over 15 amino acids. The germline gives CDR1 SGHDT, CDR2 YYEEEE. CDR3 protein: CASLYWGGNYNEQFF. In DNA, the CDR3 is TGTGCCAGCCTCTATTGGGGGGGAAACTACAATGAGCAGTTCTTC.

The chain combines TRBV3-1 (or the pseudogene TRBV3-2) with TRBJ2-1; 8 bases are shared with TRBD2. V lost 4 bases to trimming and J lost 0 bases; unmatched junction nucleotides: 5. This CDR3 spans 16 amino acids. In germline, CDR1 is LGHDT, CDR2 YNNKEL (reference sequence). The chain's CDR3 is CASSLSGSSSYNEQFF. CDR3 DNA: TGTGCCAGCAGCCTGAGCGGGAGCAGCTCCTACAATGAGCAGTTCTTC.

The genes are TRBV6-5 and TRBJ1-5, with TRBD1 as a possible D gene (6 bases). Between the trimmed V and J ends, which lost 6 bases and 5 bases, there was a span of 17 bases. Germline assignment: CDR1 MNHEY and CDR2 SVGAGI. CDR3 length: 15 residues. CDR3 loop: CASSRTATDYQPQHF. The CDR3 DNA reads as TGTGCCAGCAGCCGGACAGCTACGGACTATCAGCCCCAGCATTTT.

V and J are TRBV5-8 and TRBJ2-1; 8 bases line up with TRBD1. The CDR3 length is 15 residues. With V trimmed by 7 bases and J by 4 bases, 10 bases remained unmatched. The germline gives CDR1 SGHTS, CDR2 YDEGEE. The CDR3: CASGLGGQGYNEQFF. The CDR3 bases are TGTGCCAGCGGGCTGGGCGGACAGGGATACAATGAGCAGTTCTTC. The full variable domain, in which reference TRBV5-8 and TRBJ2-1 provide the parts outside the CDR3, is EAGVTQSPTHLIKTRGQQATLRCSPISGHTSVYWYQQALGLGLQFLLWYDEGEERNRGNFPPRFSGRQFPNYSSELNVNALELEDSALYLCASGLGGQGYNEQFFGPGTRLTVL.

This rearrangement joins TRBV2 to TRBJ1-1; TRBD1 matches at 8 bases. The CDR3 spans 13 residues. Germline lookup yields CDR1 SNHLY and CDR2 FYNNEI. With 7 bases clipped from V and 8 bases from J, the junction kept 9 bases outside the gene matches. The CDR3 loop reads CASKPGQGDEAFF. The DNA of the CDR3 is TGTGCCAGCAAGCCCGGACAGGGTGACGAAGCTTTCTTT.

This chain connects TRBV5-5 to TRBJ2-3; TRBD2 is a possible D gene (6 bases). Trimming shortened V by 0 bases and J by 2 bases, and 10 bases separated the two germline ends. CDR1 and CDR2 from the germline V gene are SGHKS and YYEKEE (reference sequence). The CDR3 runs 15 residues. The chain's CDR3 is CASSLAAGTTDTQYF. CDR3 DNA: TGTGCCAGCAGCTTGGCCGCGGGGACCACAGATACGCAGTATTTT. Based on the CDR3 plus reference TRBV5-5 and TRBJ2-3, the full variable domain is DAGVTQSPTHLIKTRGQQVTLRCSPISGHKSVSWYQQVLGQGPQFIFQYYEKEERGRGNFPDRFSARQFPNYSSELNVNALLLGDSALYLCASSLAAGTTDTQYFGPGTRLTVL.

The chain has TRBV2 and TRBJ1-1; D ambiguous. Germline CDR1 reads SNHLY; CDR2 reads FYNNEI. The CDR3 totals 14 residues. Trimming removed 4 bases at V and 0 bases at J, with 9 bases between. The chain's CDR3 is CASSVVLMNTEAFF. The CDR3 DNA follows: TGTGCCAGCAGTGTAGTCCTAATGAACACTGAAGCTTTCTTT.

The rearrangement joins TRBV5-1 to TRBJ2-5; D uncertain. Germline V gives CDR1 SGHRS, CDR2 YFSETQ. The length of the CDR3 is 14 residues. V gave up 2 bases and J gave up 0 bases, with 8 bases separating them. This CDR3 reads CASSFAGNQETQYF. Written as DNA, the CDR3 is TGCGCCAGCAGCTTCGCAGGTAACCAAGAGACCCAGTACTTC.

The gene calls are TRBV29-1 and TRBJ2-7; D is perhaps TRBD1 (5 bases). V lost 4 bases and J lost 7, with 14 bases in between. CDR3 length equals 12 residues. Germline CDR1 SQVTM, CDR2 ANQGSEA. Here the CDR3 reads CSVAINRLEQYF. CDR3 DNA sequence: TGCAGCGTTGCGATAAACAGGCTGGAGCAGTACTTC.

This sequence joins TRBV11-1 and TRBJ2-7, with D perhaps matching TRBD2 (6 bases). Germline V lookup: CDR1 SGHAT, CDR2 FQDESV (reference sequence). This CDR3 comprises 14 residues. Trimming took 8 bases from V and 2 from J, leaving 16 bases between them. CDR3 DNA: TGTGCCAGCCCGGGTCTAGCGATCGCCTACGAGCAGTACTTC. It codes for CASPGLAIAYEQYF.

The chain couples TRBV19 to TRBJ1-1; TRBD1 matches 12 bases. CDR1 and CDR2 (germline): LNHDA, SQIVND (reference sequence). This CDR3 contains 18 residues. V was pared by 1 base and J by 3 bases, with 9 bases of the junction left unmatched. In nucleotides, the CDR3 is TGTGCCAGTAGTATAGTTAGGGGGACAGGGGGCACGGACACTGAAGCTTTCTTT. Its translation: CASSIVRGTGGTDTEAFF. The full variable domain, in which reference TRBV19 and TRBJ1-1 provide the parts outside the CDR3, is DGGITQSPKYLFRKEGQNVTLSCEQNLNHDAMYWYRQDPGQGLRLIYYSQIVNDFQKGDIAEGYSVSREKKESFPLTVTSAQKNPTAFYLCASSIVRGTGGTDTEAFFGQGTRLTVV.

The rearrangement uses TRBV10-3 and TRBJ2-7; D not resolved. V lost 3 bases, J lost 6 bases, and 12 bases lay in between. CDR3 length: 13 residues. Germline V gene lookup returns CDR1 ENHRY and CDR2 SYGVKD. This CDR3 reads CAISDSHESEQYF. CDR3 sequence (DNA): TGTGCCATCAGTGACTCCCATGAGTCCGAGCAGTACTTC.

V usage is TRBV7-2 and J usage is TRBJ1-2; 10 positions agree with TRBD1. The germline V gene encodes CDR1 SGHTA and CDR2 FQGNSA. The CDR3 spans 13 residues. Trimming cost V 7 bases and J 8 bases; bases outside gene matches: 7. The CDR3 is CASTPTGGDGYTF. The CDR3, as DNA: TGTGCCAGCACCCCGACAGGGGGCGACGGCTACACCTTC.

As concerns this clone: The sample holds other DNA sequences that translate to the same CDR3. The J gene is TRBJ2-1, the V gene TRBV19; 13 nucleotides line up with TRBD2. This CDR3 has 16 amino acids. Germline assignment: CDR1 LNHDA and CDR2 SQIVND (reference sequence). Trimming cost V 0 bases and J 7 bases; bases outside gene matches: 3. Written as DNA, the CDR3 is TGTGCCAGTAGTATAGACCGACTAGCGGGGGGTAATGAGCAGTTCTTC. Translated: CASSIDRLAGGNEQFF.

This chain joins TRBV2 and TRBJ2-3; 9 positions match TRBD2. V lost 3 bases to trimming and J lost 6 bases; unmatched junction nucleotides: 10. The CDR3 covers 16 residues. From germline, CDR1 is SNHLY and CDR2 FYNNEI. CDR3 loop: CASSEATSGRSDTQYF. The CDR3 bases are TGTGCCAGCAGTGAGGCGACTAGCGGTCGGTCGGATACGCAGTATTTT.

CDR3 residues: CASSIDLVAGDTGELFF. In DNA, the CDR3 is TGTGCCAGTAGTATAGATCTGGTAGCGGGAGACACCGGGGAGCTGTTTTTT. The chain is built from TRBV19 and TRBJ2-2; TRBD2 aligns across 9 bases. The CDR3 runs to 17 residues. The germline V gene has CDR1 LNHDA and CDR2 SQIVND (reference sequence). J was trimmed by 3 bases and V by 0 bases; bases with no gene match: 5.

This clone was found a few times. CDR3 amino acids: CASSRGASGTQYF. CDR3 DNA sequence: TGTGCCAGCAGCCGGGGGGCGTCGGGGACCCAGTACTTC. The genes are TRBV2 and TRBJ2-5; tentative D call: TRBD2 (7 bases). The germline gives CDR1 SNHLY, CDR2 FYNNEI. CDR3 length: 13 amino acids. The germline V and J ends were trimmed by 6 bases and 7 bases, with 15 bases remaining between them.

This chain uses TRBV7-9 with TRBJ1-3, with 8 bases identical to TRBD1. The CDR3 loop spans 17 amino acids. Germline CDR1 is SEHNR and CDR2 is FQNEAQ (reference sequence). The ends lost 5 bases at V and 0 bases at J; junction bases unmatched: 9. CDR3 DNA: TGTGCCAGCAGCATCTCAGGGGGCTGGGGCTCTGGAAACACCATATATTTT. It specifies CASSISGGWGSGNTIYF.

The rearrangement joins TRBV7-9 to TRBJ2-5; possible D gene TRBD1, 6 bases. The CDR3 has 14 residues. Germline values: CDR1 SEHNR, CDR2 FQNEAQ (reference sequence). The ends were cut back, 4 bases at V and 5 bases at J, with 14 bases in the middle. The CDR3 loop reads CASSSAQGPETQYF. The CDR3 DNA follows: TGTGCCAGCAGCTCAGCCCAGGGGCCGGAGACCCAGTACTTC.

In its sample, this clone was seen once. This rearrangement joins TRBV5-8 to TRBJ1-3; no firm D call. The germline CDR1 and CDR2 sequences are SGHTS and YDEGEE. V was shortened by 0 bases and J by 4 bases, with 8 bases between the two germline ends. This CDR3 contains 14 residues. In nucleotides, the CDR3 is TGTGCCAGCAGCTTGGGTGCACAGGGAAACACCATATATTTT. Its protein product is CASSLGAQGNTIYF.

In this sample, this clone turned up a few times. The chain uses TRBV7-2 and TRBJ2-1; D not resolved. Germline assignment: CDR1 SGHTA and CDR2 FQGNSA. Deletions cut 0 bases from V and 9 bases from J, with 9 bases between. CDR3 length: 13 residues. CDR3 DNA sequence: TGTGCCAGCAGCTTAGCGTTAACCGGTGAGCAGTTCTTC. Its translation: CASSLALTGEQFF.

This chain links TRBV5-1 with TRBJ2-3; 9 bases align to TRBD1. This CDR3 has 15 residues. The V gene's germline CDR1 is SGHRS and CDR2 YFSETQ. V was pared by 3 bases and J by 2 bases, with 4 bases of the junction left unmatched. The CDR3 nucleotides read TGCGCCAGCAGCTCAGGACAGGGGAACACAGATACGCAGTATTTT. This gives the protein CASSSGQGNTDTQYF.

This clone was found once. V usage is TRBV7-2 and J usage is TRBJ2-1; 9 positions agree with TRBD2. Germline V lookup: CDR1 SGHTA, CDR2 FQGNSA. J lost 8 bases, V lost 5 bases, and 10 bases had no gene match. CDR3 length: 15 residues. In nucleotides, the CDR3 is TGTGCCAGCAGCCTCGGGGGTAGCGGGAGTTATGAGCAGTTCTTC. Amino acids: CASSLGGSGSYEQFF.

This chain joins TRBV5-4 and TRBJ1-2; D possibly corresponds to TRBD1 (5 bases). The V end lost 5 bases, the J end lost 1 base, and 18 bases lay between the germline ends. CDR1 is SGHNT and CDR2 is YYREEE in the germline V gene (reference sequence). This CDR3 spans 16 amino acids. CDR3 region: CASRPGQGSNNYGYTF. The CDR3 bases are TGTGCCAGCAGACCGGGTCAGGGATCGAATAACTATGGCTACACCTTC. The full variable domain, its missing parts supplied by reference TRBV5-4 and TRBJ1-2, is ETGVTQSPTHLIKTRGQQVTLRCSSQSGHNTVSWYQQALGQGPQFIFQYYREEENGRGNFPPRFSGLQFPNYSSELNVNALELDDSALYLCASRPGQGSNNYGYTFGSGTRLTVV.

V and J are TRBV27 and TRBJ2-7; 8 nucleotides line up with TRBD2. Germline lookup yields CDR1 MNHEY and CDR2 SMNVEV (reference sequence). V was pared by 0 bases and J by 2 bases, with 9 bases of the junction left unmatched. The CDR3 extends over 17 amino acids. CDR3 loop: CASSLSPGGASAYEQYF. CDR3 bases: TGTGCCAGCAGTTTATCTCCCGGGGGGGCCAGTGCCTACGAGCAGTACTTC.

The V and J genes are TRBV19 and TRBJ2-2, with D perhaps TRBD2 (6 bases). This CDR3 has 16 residues. V was clipped by 7 bases and J by 1 base, with 16 bases between them. Germline V CDR1 and CDR2: LNHDA, SQIVND (reference sequence). The CDR3 bases are TGTGCCAGTACTAGGACTACGACCTTGAACACCGGGGAGCTGTTTTTT. This sequence encodes CASTRTTTLNTGELFF.

The gene calls are TRBV18 and TRBJ1-1; TRBD1 aligns across 9 bases. The CDR3 sequence is 16 residues long. The V segment lost 3 bases and the J segment 1 base; nucleotides outside the gene matches: 6. Germline lookup yields CDR1 KGHSH and CDR2 LQKENI. The CDR3 sequence is CASSPRSGQGNTEAFF. The CDR3 bases are TGTGCCAGCTCACCCCGCTCGGGACAGGGGAACACTGAAGCTTTCTTT. Full variable domain (missing parts from reference TRBV18 and TRBJ1-1): NAGVMQNPRHLVRRRGQEARLRCSPMKGHSHVYWYRQLPEEGLKFMVYLQKENIIDESGMPKERFSAEFPKEGPSILRIQQVVRGDSAAYFCASSPRSGQGNTEAFFGQGTRLTVV.

The chain carries TRBV14 and TRBJ1-3, with D tentatively TRBD1 (5 bases). Germline lookup yields CDR1 SGHDN and CDR2 FVKESK. The V and J ends lost 4 bases and 8 bases respectively, with 18 bases between them. There are 15 residues in the CDR3. CDR3 sequence: CASSPRQNFMDTIYF. CDR3 nucleotides: TGTGCCAGCAGCCCCCGACAGAATTTCATGGACACCATATATTTT.